Included here is one TCR beta chain sequence, with context. Trimming took off 5 bases at V and 2 bases at J, with 4 bases between the two ends. The CDR3 extends over 11 amino acids. Germline values: CDR1 SGHTA, CDR2 FQGNSA. The data stem from a study of cytomegalovirus exposure and HLA in healthy donors. The PCR employed 60 Vbeta primers together with 13 Jbeta primers. The protocol was immunoSEQ multiplex PCR, while the TCRdb copy is restricted to in-frame clones and leaves out a portion. This table has some 99,000 clones, approximately 80% appearing once. The chain carries TRBV7-2 and TRBJ2-7; D is unclear. This sequence originates from a woman in her twenties or thirties in good health and CMV-seronegative. The sample consisted of PBMCs. In DNA form, the CDR3 reads TGTGCCAGCAGCCTTCCCTACGAGCAGTACTTC. Translating gives CASSLPYEQYF.